This TCR beta chain emerged from a study of blood T cell repertoires in COVID-19 (dated by TCRdb to about 2020). Looking at the study overall: The collaborator samples originated in the United States, Italy and Spain and spanned the acute and convalescent phases of COVID-19. Deeply sampled blood TCRbeta repertoires from subjects exposed to, actively infected with, or recovered from COVID-19 were included in the dataset. Samples came from the ongoing ImmuneRACE study (first 160 participants) plus 1,254 subjects from 6 global collaborators. HLA class I and class II types, where available, came from metadata supplied by the sample provider rather than from assay-based typing. Nearly every sample came with metadata listing a de-identified subject ID, COVID-19 status, age in years and sex. The material from the prospective study consisted of cDNA or gDNA derived from T cells, B-cell-depleted T cells, or PBMCs. The repertoires were released in a freely available public database meant as a resource for research on the immune response to SARS-CoV-2.

Reading from cysteine to phenylalanine, the CDR3 counts 15 amino acids. Only CDR3 DNA is held: 45 bases, read in frame from base 1. The germline ends are 14 bases apart after V is trimmed by 0 bases and J by 7 bases. In the germline V gene, CDR1 corresponds to SGHTA and CDR2 to FQGNSA. Notes on this clone: No antigen is known for it. The input lacks base qualities; no much larger clone sits a single base away.

The collaborating institutions used their own protocols to collect whole blood in K2EDTA tubes. Collaborator samples were shipped for TCRbeta analysis as frozen whole blood, isolated PBMCs, or DNA extracted from either sample type. Overall study outcomes, separate from this receptor: How much clinical and demographic metadata was included differed by source and by participant, and the metadata was provided uncurated.

The immunoSEQ Assay, a bias-controlled multiplex PCR, was used to amplify TCRbeta CDR3 regions from genomic DNA. The paper's processing steps were these. Within the assay, amplification of reference gene primers was used to estimate how many nucleated cells each sample contained. Sequence reads were collapsed and filtered to measure the absolute abundance of every unique TCRbeta CDR3 rearrangement. Productive Simpson clonality was computed per sample as the square root of Simpson's diversity index over productive rearrangements. The table was pulled from immuneACCESS by TCRdb, which kept in-frame rearrangements only. Such tables lose some clones; where checked, under half of the loss comes from unresolved V genes, and the rest has no known cause. V, J and clone size derive from that table, while D and trimming were established from the DNA sequence. The sample contains around 180,000 clones, 75% to 90% of them found a single time. The ten largest make up roughly 2.2% of the sample.

This receptor was obtained from a man between 65 and 85 years old with active or convalescent COVID-19. The chain was built from TRBV7-2 and TRBJ2-3, with TRBD1 as a weak D call on 6 bases. The sequenced sample consisted of peripheral blood. The CDR3 protein is CASSLAEVQGNTQYF. The nucleotide sequence reads TGTGCCAGCAGCTTAGCAGAGGTCCAGGGGAATACGCAGTATTTT.